This T cell receptor (beta chain) was observed in a study of T cell clones after liver transplantation. Regarding the study as a whole: A larger donor-reactive than third-party decline suggested partial antigen-specific deletion.

Between the trimmed V and J ends, which lost 4 bases and 3 bases, there was a span of 10 bases. The CDR3 is made up of 13 amino acids. Germline assignment: CDR1 MGHRA and CDR2 YSYEKL. Sequencing was performed with immunoSEQ multiplex PCR; in TCRdb, only in-frame clones are kept and a portion is missing. The repertoire consists of 12,000 to 15,000 clones, with approximately 77% occurring once and the leading ten covering roughly 28%. Turning to this clone: Its specificity is not known.

The sequence was collected from a human patient who received a liver transplant. A subset of T cells may come from the graft donor. The specimen was CD8+ T cells from blood, collected around 44 months after liver transplant. This chain joins TRBV4-1 and TRBJ2-7; possible D gene TRBD1, 6 bases. CDR3 region: CASSPGQFYEQYF. In DNA, the CDR3 is TGCGCCAGCAGCCCTGGACAGTTCTACGAGCAGTACTTC.